This T cell receptor beta chain was sequenced during a study of CD8+ T cells in alopecia areata. Extraction of RNA preceded its reverse transcription into cDNA, which served as the sequencing template. Data came from immunoSEQ multiplex PCR; TCRdb stores just in-frame clones and leaves some out. The sample lists some 7,000 clones; just over 65% were seen once. Individuals with alopecia areata gave both lesional scalp punch biopsies and peripheral blood for collection. This clone appeared a few times. CDR3 size: 14 residues. The germline V gene has CDR1 SGHRS and CDR2 YFSETQ. V was shortened by 7 bases and J by 3 bases, with 16 bases between the two germline ends.

Sequences were derived from skin, sampled at week 0. The TCR comes from a human donor with alopecia areata. The genes are TRBV5-1 and TRBJ1-1; the D gene is possibly TRBD1 (5 bases). CDR3 DNA sequence: TGCGCCAGCTTCCGGGACCCCAGCTACACTGAAGCTTTCTTT. It specifies CASFRDPSYTEAFF. The variable domain in full, with the rest retrieved from reference TRBV5-1 and TRBJ1-1, is KAGVTQTPRYLIKTRGQQVTLSCSPISGHRSVSWYQQTPGQGLQFLFEYFSETQRNKGNFPGRFSGRQFSNSRSEMNVSTLELGDSALYLCASFRDPSYTEAFFGQGTRLTVV.